This T cell receptor beta chain was sequenced in a study of CD8+ T cells in alopecia areata. CDR1 SQVTM and CDR2 ANQGSEA come from the germline V gene. This CDR3 has 15 residues. Trimming cost V 4 bases and J 2 bases, with 15 bases left between them. Treatment indicated: oral pan-JAK inhibitor, 5-10 mg twice daily. Reverse transcription of extracted RNA yielded cDNA, which provided the sequencing template. TCRdb keeps only in-frame clones here, not all; method: immunoSEQ multiplex PCR. In the table there are roughly 180,000 clones, 60% of which are singletons. This specimen consisted of CD4+ T cells sorted from blood, obtained at week 4, from a patient treated with tofacitinib. This clonotype originated in a human donor with alopecia areata. The chain recombines TRBV29-1 with TRBJ1-5; D gene unclear. CDR3 nucleotide sequence: TGCAGCGTTGTGGTCCGGGGAAGAGGCAATCAGCCCCAGCATTTT. Its translation: CSVVVRGRGNQPQHF.